This T cell receptor (beta chain) originates from a study of T-cell memory formation after mild COVID-19. The ends were cut back, 4 bases at V and 3 bases at J, with 14 bases in the middle. The CDR3 consists of 15 residues. The germline gives CDR1 SGHRS, CDR2 YFSETQ. TCRdb ran MiXCR on the 5' RACE reads and lists one entry per CDR3 protein. Of 100,000 to 130,000 distinct CDR3 sequences listed, roughly a sixth were seen once; the top ten hold roughly 5.5%. This sequence was found in a man aged 18 to 30 who had mild COVID-19 (a few samples of this study predate the infection). Cell type and time point are not known. Sequences were obtained from PBMCs or a T cell subset sorted from them (not recorded which). The chain is built from TRBV5-1 and TRBJ1-3; D perhaps matches TRBD1 (5 bases). The CDR3 sequence: CASSTGTALGNTIYF. CDR3 nucleotide sequence: TGCGCCAGCAGCACCGGGACCGCCCTTGGAAACACCATATATTTT.